This TCR beta chain is drawn from a study of blood T cell repertoires in COVID-19. Clones were sequenced by immunoSEQ multiplex PCR, and TCRdb holds only the in-frame ones, with some missing. The data contain some 67,000 clones, about nine tenths of them singletons. The receptor was isolated from a woman aged 18-29 years with acute or convalescent COVID-19. Sequenced input: peripheral blood.

CDR3 sequence (DNA): TGTGCCTGGGCGGGGTATGGCACTGAAGCTTTCTTT. Its translation: CAWAGYGTEAFF. V is TRBV30 and J is TRBJ1-1; the D is unclear. V dropped 5 bases and J dropped 4 bases, with 11 bases sitting between them. Looked up from germline, CDR1 is GTSNPN and CDR2 is SVGIG (reference sequence). The CDR3 loop spans 12 amino acids.